The present T cell receptor (beta chain) was sequenced within a study of cytomegalovirus exposure and HLA in healthy donors. With regard to this clone: Its antigen is undetermined.

Study conclusions and caveats: Three chains tied to CMV proved CMV antigen-specific in vitro. In a later analysis, at a false discovery rate of 0.05, about 16,000 TCR beta sequences matched HLA alleles.

The study ran its PCR with 60 Vbeta and 13 Jbeta primers. Only in-frame clones appear in the TCRdb table, and some are missing; sequencing was by immunoSEQ multiplex PCR. Among tens of thousands of clones listed, roughly 86% were seen once. Germline V lookup: CDR1 LNHDA, CDR2 SQIVND (reference sequence). This CDR3 is built from 13 residues. V gave up 8 bases and J gave up 5 bases, with 12 bases separating them. Sequenced sample: PBMCs. The rearrangement joins TRBV19 to TRBJ1-4; D gene ambiguous. This clonotype originated in a woman aged 18-29 years in good health and CMV-seropositive. The CDR3 is CASHATLNEKLFF. CDR3 sequence (DNA): TGTGCCAGTCATGCGACACTCAATGAAAAACTGTTTTTT.